The clone carrying this T cell receptor beta chain was detected only once. The source of the sample is a study of blood T cell repertoires in COVID-19. Across the whole study: Spain, Italy and the United States supplied samples that represented acute and convalescent COVID-19. PBMCs, B-cell-depleted T cells, or T cells were the source of the cDNA or gDNA that made up the material.

As handled by the study authors: Amplification from reference gene primers served as the basis for estimated nucleated cell counts. TCRdb's table, derived via immunoSEQ multiplex PCR, lists solely in-frame clones and lacks some. The V and J calls and clone size are taken from that table; D and trimming were inferred from the DNA. The profile shows fewer than 15,000 clones, around 74% of them singletons. Germline loops: CDR1 LGHNA, CDR2 YSLEER. The V gene lost 6 bases and the J gene lost 6 bases, with 21 bases spanning the gap. CDR3 size: 17 residues. Sequencing was carried out using peripheral blood. This clonotype originated in a woman aged 80 or over with acute or convalescent COVID-19. The chain carries TRBV4-3 and TRBJ1-6, with D perhaps matching TRBD1 (6 bases). This chain's CDR3 is CASRGSDSALGNSPLHF. The CDR3 coding sequence is TGCGCCAGCAGAGGGTCGGACAGTGCCCTGGGTAATTCACCCCTCCACTTT.